These T cell receptor beta chains were read from a single sample in a study of shared T cell receptors in the human thymus. Sequencing used immunoSEQ multiplex PCR; TCRdb keeps in-frame clones, though not all of them. The sample lists approximately 400,000 clones, 95% occurring once. Sample: thymocytes. The source of these receptors is a human donor. CDR3s include the opening cysteine and the closing phenylalanine or tryptophan. D genes are given only for firm matches. Where a row states a size, it is once, few, many or the class of an expanded clone; other rows omit it.

few,TRBV25-1,TRBD1,TRBJ1-1,TGTGCATGCCAGGGGGCGAACACTGAAGCTTTCTTT,CACQGANTEAFF
-,TRBV18,-,TRBJ2-7,TGTGCCAGCTCACCTTACTACGAGCAGTACTTC,CASSPYYEQYF
-,TRBV5-4,-,TRBJ2-3,TGTGCCAGCAGCTTGTATTCCGGGACTGACACAGATACGCAGTATTTT,CASSLYSGTDTDTQYF
-,TRBV19,-,TRBJ2-2,TGTGCCAGTATCCCCCCGGTTGGGGACACCGGGGAGCTGTTTTTT,CASIPPVGDTGELFF
-,TRBV18,-,TRBJ2-2,TGTGCCAGCTCACCAGGGACCCCGAACACCGGGGAGCTGTTTTTT,CASSPGTPNTGELFF
-,TRBV5-5,-,TRBJ2-7,TGTGCCAGCAGGTTGCAAACCCACAGGGTTCAACCTCAAACTACCTACGAGCAGTACTTC,CASRLQTHRVQPQTTYEQYF
-,TRBV14,-,TRBJ2-3,TGTGCCAGCAGCCTCCCTCCTGCTGGGGGCACAGATACGCAGTATTTT,CASSLPPAGGTDTQYF
-,TRBV29-1,TRBD1,TRBJ1-4,TGCAGCGTTGCTTCGAACAGGGGGGGAAAACTGTTTTTT,CSVASNRGGKLFF
-,TRBV18,-,TRBJ1-2,TGTGCCAGCTCACCATTGGACAACCATAACTATGGCTACACCTTC,CASSPLDNHNYGYTF
-,TRBV4-1,-,TRBJ1-1,TGCGCCAGCAGCCAAGAAGACGGGAAGAGGGAGAACACTGAAGCTTTCTTT,CASSQEDGKRENTEAFF
-,TRBV30,-,TRBJ1-2,TGTGCCGGGCTGGGGGGGGCGAACTTGGGTGGCTACACCTTC,CAGLGGANLGGYTF
-,TRBV5-1,-,TRBJ1-1,TGCGCCAGCAGCTTTAACCAGGGGCCGCAGGCTTTCTTT,CASSFNQGPQAFF
-,TRBV4-3,-,TRBJ2-1,TGCGCCAGCAGCCAGGGAGGGGGGAATGAGCAGTTCTTC,CASSQGGGNEQFF
-,TRBV9,-,TRBJ2-7,TGTGCCAGCAGCCGTCCCCCCCGGTCCTACGAGCAGTACTTC,CASSRPPRSYEQYF
-,TRBV28,TRBD1,TRBJ1-2,TGTGCCAGCAGTCCCCGGGGACAGTCCCTTGAAGGCTACACCTTC,CASSPRGQSLEGYTF
few,TRBV5-6,TRBD1,TRBJ1-2,TGTGCCAGCAGCCTAGGGGGCCATGGCTACACCTTC,CASSLGGHGYTF
-,TRBV7-6,-,TRBJ2-3,TGTGCCAGCAGCCGTTATAAAGATACGCAGTATTTT,CASSRYKDTQYF
-,TRBV19,-,TRBJ2-7,TGTGCCAGTAGTCCCAAGTGGACCGACTACGAGCAGTACTTC,CASSPKWTDYEQYF
-,TRBV28,-,TRBJ2-1,TGTGCCATCTCGTCCCGGGTGAGCTCCTACAATGAGCAGTTCTTC,CAISSRVSSYNEQFF
-,TRBV15,TRBD1,TRBJ2-1,TGTGCCACCAGCAGTCGAGACCCGGGACAGGGGGCCTGTAGTGAGCAGTTCTTC,CATSSRDPGQGACSEQFF
-,TRBV4-3,TRBD2,TRBJ2-7,TGCGCCAGCAGCCAAGACGCGGGTGGACTAGCGGGAGCTTTCACCTACGAGCAGTACTTC,CASSQDAGGLAGAFTYEQYF
-,TRBV7-2,TRBD2,TRBJ2-7,TGTGCCAGCAGCGACGGACGTCTAGCGGGAGGGTTAAGCGGGGAGCAGTACTTC,CASSDGRLAGGLSGEQYF
few,TRBV11-2,TRBD2,TRBJ2-7,TGTGCCAGCAGCCTACCGGGGGGTCGTGGGCAGTACTTC,CASSLPGGRGQYF
-,TRBV7-9,-,TRBJ2-7,TGTGCCAGCAGCTTAGCGGGAGACTTCTACGAGCAGTACTTC,CASSLAGDFYEQYF
-,TRBV30,-,TRBJ1-5,TGTGCCTGGAGAATTGGCAGAAATAATCAGCCCCAGCATTTT,CAWRIGRNNQPQHF
-,TRBV5-1,TRBD2,TRBJ2-7,TGCGCCAGCAGCCCCAGGGGGACTAGCGGGACCTACGAGCAGTACTTC,CASSPRGTSGTYEQYF
-,TRBV2,TRBD1,TRBJ2-7,TGTGCCAGTCGACAGGGGTTGAGAAGCTACGAGCAGTACTTC,CASRQGLRSYEQYF
-,TRBV6-1,-,TRBJ1-1,TGTGCCAGCATTACAGGTCCGGGAGAAGCTTTCTTT,CASITGPGEAFF
-,TRBV28,-,TRBJ2-7,TGTGCCAGCAAAGGATCCTGGCAGTACTTC,CASKGSWQYF
-,TRBV2,-,TRBJ2-1,TGTGCCAGCACCCAGGACCCTGAGGATGAGCAGTTCTTC,CASTQDPEDEQFF
-,TRBV28,-,TRBJ2-7,TGTGCCAGCAGCACTATGATTTCGATGGCCTACGAGCAGTACTTC,CASSTMISMAYEQYF
-,TRBV12-5,-,TRBJ2-2,TGTGCTAGTGGTTCTGAGGAAGCGGTGAACACCGGGGAGCTGTTTTTT,CASGSEEAVNTGELFF
-,TRBV7-2,TRBD1,TRBJ2-7,TGTGCCAGCAGCCCCCGGGACAGGGTCTCCGAGCAGTACTTC,CASSPRDRVSEQYF
-,TRBV5-1,-,TRBJ2-7,TGCGCCAGCAGCCCGCCCCAACAGGGCGCGACCCCCTACGAGCAGTACTTC,CASSPPQQGATPYEQYF
-,TRBV5-1,TRBD1,TRBJ1-2,TGCGCCAGCAGCTTCGACAGGGGGATAGCTAACTATGGCTACACCTTC,CASSFDRGIANYGYTF
-,TRBV18,TRBD1,TRBJ2-7,TGTGCCAGCTCACCCACAGGGGCTCCCTACGAGCAGTACTTC,CASSPTGAPYEQYF
once,TRBV7-2,-,TRBJ2-1,TGTGCCAGCAGCCCGAGGTGGGCGGGGTTGTCCTACAATGAGCAGTTCTTC,CASSPRWAGLSYNEQFF
once,TRBV25-1,-,TRBJ2-1,TGTGCCGCCGCGTACCCCCTATTCTTC,CAAAYPLFF
-,TRBV28,-,TRBJ2-1,TGTGCCAGCAATCCAATTGGGACTCCGAGCTACAATGAGCAGTTCTTC,CASNPIGTPSYNEQFF
-,TRBV18,-,TRBJ2-7,TGTGCCAGCTCACCTCCCAGGAGGGATTACGAGCAGTACTTC,CASSPPRRDYEQYF
-,TRBV28,-,TRBJ1-1,TGTGCCAGCAGTTCCGGCAGGCGTAACACTGAAGCTTTCTTT,CASSSGRRNTEAFF
-,TRBV30,-,TRBJ2-5,TGTGCCTGGAGTCCGGGCCCGGGGGAGACCCAGTACTTC,CAWSPGPGETQYF
-,TRBV28,-,TRBJ1-1,TGTGCCAGCAGTATCGATAGGGCTTACCGAGGTATCACTGAAGCTTTCTTT,CASSIDRAYRGITEAFF
-,TRBV28,-,TRBJ1-5,TGTGCCAGCAGTCACTCGATGGGGGCGAGGAGGCCCTATAGCAATCAGCCCCAGCATTTT,CASSHSMGARRPYSNQPQHF
-,TRBV6-1,-,TRBJ2-7,TGTGCCAGCAGTGAAAATGGGGCAGGGGGGTCCTACGAGCAGTACTTC,CASSENGAGGSYEQYF
-,TRBV4-3,-,TRBJ1-4,TGCGCCAGCAGCCATGCAGGGTGGGAGGGTGAAAAACTGTTTTTT,CASSHAGWEGEKLFF
-,TRBV7-9,-,TRBJ1-1,TGTGCCAGCAGCTTAGACAGGGTAGGTTTTTTCGACACTGAAGCTTTCTTT,CASSLDRVGFFDTEAFF
once,TRBV14,TRBD2,TRBJ2-1,TGTGCCAGCAGCCAAGATCCCAGCGGGAGGCCTTACAATGAGCAGTTCTTC,CASSQDPSGRPYNEQFF
-,TRBV28,-,TRBJ2-7,TGTGCCAGCACCAAAGCGGGCCCCTCCTACGAGCAGTACTTC,CASTKAGPSYEQYF
-,TRBV15,-,TRBJ2-3,TGTGCCACCAGCAGAGATCCTGGTGGAGATACGCAGTATTTT,CATSRDPGGDTQYF
-,TRBV5-6,-,TRBJ1-2,TGTGCCAGCAGCCAAAAACCAGACAGGATCCTAACCTATGGCTACACCTTC,CASSQKPDRILTYGYTF